This is a list of T cell receptor beta chains from one sample in a study of radiotherapy plus CTLA-4 blockade in lung cancer. Method: immunoSEQ multiplex PCR; TCRdb's copy keeps in-frame clones and lacks some. The table shows tens of thousands of clones, with around 87% occurring only once. The sequences come from peripheral blood, collected from a patient treated with radiotherapy plus ipilimumab. The receptors were sampled from a human donor with non-small cell lung cancer that progressed on radiotherapy plus ipilimumab. Both conserved end residues are part of each CDR3. D genes are given only for firm matches. Expanded clones are given a class, and other clones once, few, many or no size at all.

>few|NA|TRBV7-9|TRBJ2-5
TGTGCCAGCAGCTTATTGGCCCTGGGGCAGACCCAGTACTTC
CASSLLALGQTQYF
>NA|NA|TRBV19|TRBJ2-1
TGTGCCAGTAGTCCGGGGACTCCTCAGGGTGAGCAGTTCTTC
CASSPGTPQGEQFF
>NA|TRBD1|TRBV28|TRBJ2-7
TGTGCCAGCAGCACCGGGACAGGGCCCTACGAGCAGTACTTC
CASSTGTGPYEQYF
>NA|TRBD1|TRBV2|TRBJ2-6
TGTGCCAGCAGCCTACAGGGGAAAGGGGCCAACGTCCTGACTTTC
CASSLQGKGANVLTF
>NA|TRBD2|TRBV19|TRBJ2-1
TGTGCCAGTAGTATAGATAGCGGGATGGGAGGGGTGCAGTTCTTC
CASSIDSGMGGVQFF
>NA|TRBD1|TRBV7-2|TRBJ1-1
TGTGCCAGCAGCTTAGTAGGGACAGGTCAATACACTGAAGCTTTCTTT
CASSLVGTGQYTEAFF
>NA|NA|TRBV28|TRBJ1-5
TGTGCCAGCAGGTGGGGCAATCAGCCCCAGCATTTT
CASRWGNQPQHF
>NA|TRBD1|TRBV6-5|TRBJ2-7
TGTGCCAGCAGAGTTGGGACAGGGGGGATCTACGAGCAGTACTTC
CASRVGTGGIYEQYF
>NA|NA|TRBV4-1|TRBJ2-1
TGCGCCAGCAGCCAAGGAACAGGGCGCGGAAGTAGGACCTCCTACAATGAGCAGTTCTTC
CASSQGTGRGSRTSYNEQFF
>NA|NA|TRBV6-1|TRBJ2-1
TGTGCCAGCGGTGAAGATGTGGGATCCCTTCTCGGGACGAACAATGAGCAGTTCTTC
CASGEDVGSLLGTNNEQFF
>NA|NA|TRBV6-5|TRBJ1-1
TGTGCCAGCAGTCCGGACGGGTTCCTGAGAGCTTTCTTT
CASSPDGFLRAFF
>NA|NA|TRBV4-1|TRBJ1-4
TGCGCCAGCAGCCAAGGTGTTGCTAATGAAAAACTGTTTTTT
CASSQGVANEKLFF
>NA|NA|TRBV5-1|TRBJ1-1
TGCGCCAGCAGCGCCGGGATTCCGGGAGGAGCTTTCTTT
CASSAGIPGGAFF
>NA|NA|TRBV27|TRBJ2-4
TGTGCCAGCAGTCCACCAGGGTCGAGGAACATTCAGTACTTC
CASSPPGSRNIQYF
>NA|TRBD1|TRBV29-1|TRBJ2-7
TGCAGCGCCATGGGACAGGGGACTACTAGGTCCTACGAGCAGTACTTC
CSAMGQGTTRSYEQYF
>NA|NA|TRBV6-1|TRBJ1-5
TGTGCGATCACTACTACTGGTGGGGGAAATCAGCCCCAGCATTTT
CAITTTGGGNQPQHF
>NA|NA|TRBV5-4|TRBJ2-3
TGTGCCAGCAGCTTGGGGGTAGCAGGTTCCACAGATACGCAGTATTTT
CASSLGVAGSTDTQYF
>NA|NA|TRBV7-3|TRBJ2-3
TGTGCCAGCAGCTTAACTTATCACCTCGGCACAGATACGCAGTATTTT
CASSLTYHLGTDTQYF
>NA|NA|TRBV15|TRBJ1-2
TGTGCCACCAGCAGAGAGGGAGGGAGGGATGGCTACACCTTC
CATSREGGRDGYTF
>NA|NA|TRBV4-3|TRBJ1-1
TGCGCCAGCAGCCAGTTTCGGGACACTGAAGCTTTCTTT
CASSQFRDTEAFF
>NA|TRBD1|TRBV5-1|TRBJ1-2
TGCGCCAGCAGCTTATCACAGGGGGCGATCGGCTACACCTTC
CASSLSQGAIGYTF
>NA|NA|TRBV7-2|TRBJ2-1
TGTGCCAGCAGCTTACCCGTCTTAGGTGAGCAGTTCTTC
CASSLPVLGEQFF
>NA|NA|TRBV19|TRBJ2-1
TGTGCCAGTAGTGCCCGGGTTGTCTCGGGGGGCACTCGGTATGAGCAGTTCTTC
CASSARVVSGGTRYEQFF
>NA|TRBD1|TRBV6-5|TRBJ1-1
TGTGCCAGCAGGCCCGCCGACAGGGGTGAAGCTTTCTTT
CASRPADRGEAFF
>NA|TRBD1|TRBV5-1|TRBJ1-5
TGCGCCAGCAGCCCGTCTGGGACAGGGGTTGGGCAGCCCCAGCATTTT
CASSPSGTGVGQPQHF
>NA|TRBD1|TRBV27|TRBJ1-6
TGTGCCAGCAGTTTCGGTCAGGGGGTTTCACCCCTCCACTTT
CASSFGQGVSPLHF
>once|TRBD1|TRBV28|TRBJ2-7
TGTGCCAGCATTGAACAGGGGTCTTCCTACGAGCAGTACTTC
CASIEQGSSYEQYF
>NA|NA|TRBV10-1|TRBJ1-3
TGCGCCAGCAGGAGGGGGACAAGCTCTGGAAACACCATATATTTT
CASRRGTSSGNTIYF
>NA|NA|TRBV6-5|TRBJ2-1
TGTGCCAGCAGCCACGGTCAGGAGCAGTTCTTC
CASSHGQEQFF
>NA|NA|TRBV27|TRBJ2-3
TGTGCCAGCAGTTCCGGACCTCTTCCCTACACAGATACGCAGTATTTT
CASSSGPLPYTDTQYF
>NA|TRBD1|TRBV10-3|TRBJ1-2
TGTGCCATCAGTGAGTCCCCGGAGGGCAGGGGGCTCAGTGGCTACACCTTC
CAISESPEGRGLSGYTF
>NA|TRBD1|TRBV19|TRBJ1-1
TGTGCCAGTAGCCGGAGCGGACAGGGTAGCGGCACTGAAGCTTTCTTT
CASSRSGQGSGTEAFF
>NA|NA|TRBV30|TRBJ1-3
TGTGCCTGGACTTGGGGGGCAGGGGCCAACTCTGGAAACACCATATATTTT
CAWTWGAGANSGNTIYF
>NA|NA|TRBV28|TRBJ2-6
TGTGCCAGCAGTTTCTCTGGGGCCAACGTCCTGACTTTC
CASSFSGANVLTF
>once|NA|TRBV7-6|TRBJ2-7
TGTGCCAGCAGCCCGCGACTGGACTCCTACGAGCAGTACTTC
CASSPRLDSYEQYF
>NA|TRBD1|TRBV4-3|TRBJ1-5
TGCGCCAGCAGCCAAGATAGGCGAGGGACAGGGGATCAGCCCCAGCATTTT
CASSQDRRGTGDQPQHF
>NA|NA|TRBV19|TRBJ1-2
TGTGCCAGTAGTATCTCGGCCGGATACACCTTC
CASSISAGYTF